This T cell receptor beta chain was captured by sequencing in a study of T cell responses to AZD1222 COVID-19 vaccine. Repertoires were generated with immunoSEQ multiplex PCR, while TCRdb's copy carries only in-frame clones and drops some. The profile shows about 78,000 clones, 90% of them singletons. The study's findings and limits: Without day 14 samples, only post-peak T cell repertoires were studied.

On this clone itself: Its antigen is unidentified.

The CDR3 contains 16 residues. Per germline, CDR1 SGDLS and CDR2 YYNGEE. V gave up 0 bases and J gave up 5 bases; unmatched junction bases: 9. V usage is TRBV9 and J usage is TRBJ2-5, with 8 bases that match TRBD1. The sequence derives from an adult who received the AZD1222 COVID-19 vaccine. The sequencing here drew on peripheral blood, taken 28 days after the second AZD1222 dose. The CDR3 reads CASSVVSGGASETQYF. CDR3 DNA sequence: TGTGCCAGCAGCGTAGTTTCAGGGGGCGCGTCGGAGACCCAGTACTTC.